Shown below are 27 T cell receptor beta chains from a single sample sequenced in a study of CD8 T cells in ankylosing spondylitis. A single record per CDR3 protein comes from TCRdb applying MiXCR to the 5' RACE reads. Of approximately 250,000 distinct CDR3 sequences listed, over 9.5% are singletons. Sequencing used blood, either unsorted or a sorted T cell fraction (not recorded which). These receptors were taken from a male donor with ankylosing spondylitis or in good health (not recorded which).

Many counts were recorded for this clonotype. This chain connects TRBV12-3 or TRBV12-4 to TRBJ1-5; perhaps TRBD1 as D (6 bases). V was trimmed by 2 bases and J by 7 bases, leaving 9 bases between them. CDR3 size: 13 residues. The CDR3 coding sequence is TGTGCCAGCAGTTTACGACAGGCCCAGCCCCAGCATTTT. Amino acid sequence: CASSLRQAQPQHF.

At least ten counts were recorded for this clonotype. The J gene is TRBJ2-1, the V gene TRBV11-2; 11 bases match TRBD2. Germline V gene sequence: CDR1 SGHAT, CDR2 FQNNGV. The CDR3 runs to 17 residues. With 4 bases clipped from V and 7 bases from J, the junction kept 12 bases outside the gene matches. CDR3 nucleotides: TGTGCCAGCAGCTCAAATCCCCTAGCGGGAGGCCCTAATGAGCAGTTCTTC. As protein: CASSSNPLAGGPNEQFF.

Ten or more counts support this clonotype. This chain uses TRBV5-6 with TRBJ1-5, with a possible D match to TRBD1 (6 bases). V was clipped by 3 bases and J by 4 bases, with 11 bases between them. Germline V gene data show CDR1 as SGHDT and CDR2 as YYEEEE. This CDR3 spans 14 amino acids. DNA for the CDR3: TGTGCCAGCAGCTCAGGGGCGGTGAATCAGCCCCAGCATTTT. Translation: CASSSGAVNQPQHF.

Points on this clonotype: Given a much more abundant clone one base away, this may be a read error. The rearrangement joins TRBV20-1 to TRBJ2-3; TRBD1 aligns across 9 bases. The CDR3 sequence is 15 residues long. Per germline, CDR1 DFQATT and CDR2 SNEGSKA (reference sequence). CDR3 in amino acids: CCARAHRGLADTQYF. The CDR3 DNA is TGCTGTGCTAGGGCCCACAGGGGGCTCGCAGATACGCAGTATTTT.

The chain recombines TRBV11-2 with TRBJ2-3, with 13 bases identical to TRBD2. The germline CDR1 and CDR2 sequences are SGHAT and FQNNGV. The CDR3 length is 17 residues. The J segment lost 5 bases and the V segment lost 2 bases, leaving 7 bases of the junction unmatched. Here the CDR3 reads CASSLLLAGGVRDTQYF. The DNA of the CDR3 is TGTGCCAGCAGCTTACTACTAGCGGGGGGGGTAAGAGATACGCAGTATTTT.

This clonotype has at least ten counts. For the CDR3, the DNA is TGTGCCAGCACAAAGGGACGGGTCTCTGGAAACACCATATATTTT. Translated, it gives CASTKGRVSGNTIYF. The chain couples TRBV6-1 to TRBJ1-3; the D gene is possibly TRBD1 (5 bases). CDR3 length equals 15 residues. Trimming took off 7 bases at V and 0 bases at J, with 13 bases between the two ends. Germline V gene lookup returns CDR1 MNHNS and CDR2 SASEGT.

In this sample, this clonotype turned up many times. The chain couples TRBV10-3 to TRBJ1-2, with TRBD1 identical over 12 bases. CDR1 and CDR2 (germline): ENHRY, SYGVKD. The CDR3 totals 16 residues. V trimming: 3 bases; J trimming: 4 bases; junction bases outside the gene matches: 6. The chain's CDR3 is CAISDNWDRGPYGYTF. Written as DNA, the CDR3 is TGTGCCATCAGTGATAATTGGGACAGGGGGCCCTATGGCTACACCTTC.

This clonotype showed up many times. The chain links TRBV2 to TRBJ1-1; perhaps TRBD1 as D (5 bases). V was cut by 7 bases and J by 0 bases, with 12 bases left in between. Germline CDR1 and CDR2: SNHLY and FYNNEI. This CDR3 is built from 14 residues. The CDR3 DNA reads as TGTGCCAGCACCGCGGGACGGATGAACACTGAAGCTTTCTTT. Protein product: CASTAGRMNTEAFF.

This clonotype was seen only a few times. The CDR3 bases are TGTGCCAGCAGCTTAGGGGGGATGGGACGGATCTATGGCTACACCTTC. Translation: CASSLGGMGRIYGYTF. The chain combines TRBV7-9 with TRBJ1-2, with D maybe TRBD1 (5 bases). The CDR3 is 16 amino acids. Trimming removed 1 base from V and 4 bases from J, with 16 bases in between. The V gene's germline CDR1 is SEHNR and CDR2 FQNEAQ (reference sequence).

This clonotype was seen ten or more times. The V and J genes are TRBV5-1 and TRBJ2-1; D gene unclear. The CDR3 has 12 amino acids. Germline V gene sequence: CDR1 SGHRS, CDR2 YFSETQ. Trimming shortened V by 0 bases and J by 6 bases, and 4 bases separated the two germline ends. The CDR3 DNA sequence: TGCGCCAGCAGCTTGGCAGGCAATGAGCAGTTCTTC. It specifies CASSLAGNEQFF.

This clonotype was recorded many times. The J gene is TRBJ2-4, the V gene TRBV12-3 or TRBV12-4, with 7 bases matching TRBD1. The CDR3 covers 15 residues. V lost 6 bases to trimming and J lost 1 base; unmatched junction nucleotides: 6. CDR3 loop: CASSLTGWAKNIQYF. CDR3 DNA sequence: TGTGCCAGCAGCCTGACAGGGTGGGCCAAAAACATTCAGTACTTC.

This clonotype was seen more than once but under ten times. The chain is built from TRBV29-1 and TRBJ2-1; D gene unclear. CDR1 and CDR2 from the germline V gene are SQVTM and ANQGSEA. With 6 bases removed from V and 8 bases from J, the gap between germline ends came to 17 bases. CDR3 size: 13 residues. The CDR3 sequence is CSVVRHYVDEQFF. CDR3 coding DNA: TGCAGCGTCGTACGACATTATGTCGATGAGCAGTTCTTC.

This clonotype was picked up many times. CDR3 region: CSASVGLGYGYTF. The CDR3 DNA follows: TGCAGTGCCAGCGTAGGGCTTGGCTATGGCTACACCTTC. J is TRBJ1-2 and V is TRBV20-1; D is unresolved. CDR1 and CDR2 (germline): DFQATT, SNEGSKA (reference sequence). V was clipped by 6 bases and J by 4 bases, with 15 bases between them. The CDR3 has 13 amino acids.

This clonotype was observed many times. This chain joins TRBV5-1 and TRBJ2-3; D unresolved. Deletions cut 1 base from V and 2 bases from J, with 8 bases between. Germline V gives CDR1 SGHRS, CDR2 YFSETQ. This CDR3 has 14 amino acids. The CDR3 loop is CASSLRVPTDTQYF. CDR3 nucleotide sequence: TGCGCCAGCAGCTTGCGGGTTCCCACAGATACGCAGTATTTT.

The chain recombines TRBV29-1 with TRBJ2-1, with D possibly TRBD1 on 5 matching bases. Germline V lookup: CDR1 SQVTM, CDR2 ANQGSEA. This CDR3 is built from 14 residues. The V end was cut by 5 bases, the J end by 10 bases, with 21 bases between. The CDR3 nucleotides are TGCAGCGTTCGAGCGCAGGGTTCCCTATGGGAGCAGTTCTTC. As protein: CSVRAQGSLWEQFF.

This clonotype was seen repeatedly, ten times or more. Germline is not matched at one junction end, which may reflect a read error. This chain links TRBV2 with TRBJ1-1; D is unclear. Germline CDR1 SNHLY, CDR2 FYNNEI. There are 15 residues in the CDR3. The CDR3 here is CASRQGTAWNAEAFF. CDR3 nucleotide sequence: TGTGCCAGCAGACAAGGCACAGCATGGAACGCTGAAGCTTTCTTT.

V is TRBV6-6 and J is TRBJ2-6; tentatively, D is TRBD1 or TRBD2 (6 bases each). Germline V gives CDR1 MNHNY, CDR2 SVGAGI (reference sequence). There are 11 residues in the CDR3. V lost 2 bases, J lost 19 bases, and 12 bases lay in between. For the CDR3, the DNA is TGTGCCAGCAGTTACGGGGGGCCCCTCACTTTC. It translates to CASSYGGPLTF.

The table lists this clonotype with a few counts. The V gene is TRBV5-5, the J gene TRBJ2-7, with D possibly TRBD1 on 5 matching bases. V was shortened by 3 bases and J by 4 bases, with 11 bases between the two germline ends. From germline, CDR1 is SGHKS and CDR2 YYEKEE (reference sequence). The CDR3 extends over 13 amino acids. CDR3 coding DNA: TGTGCCAGCAGCTGGTCGACAGTTTACGAGCAGTACTTC. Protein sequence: CASSWSTVYEQYF.

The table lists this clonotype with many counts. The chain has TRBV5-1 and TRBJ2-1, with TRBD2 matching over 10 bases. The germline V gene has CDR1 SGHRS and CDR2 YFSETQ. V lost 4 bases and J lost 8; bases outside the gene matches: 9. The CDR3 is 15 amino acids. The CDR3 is CASSHSGGPQDEQFF. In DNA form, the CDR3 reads TGCGCCAGCAGCCATAGCGGGGGGCCCCAGGATGAGCAGTTCTTC.

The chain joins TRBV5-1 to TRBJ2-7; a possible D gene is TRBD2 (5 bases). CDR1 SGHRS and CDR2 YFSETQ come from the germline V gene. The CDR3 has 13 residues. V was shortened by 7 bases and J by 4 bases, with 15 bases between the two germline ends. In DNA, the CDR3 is TGCGCCAGCGCCCGGACCGGAGGATACGAGCAGTACTTC. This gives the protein CASARTGGYEQYF.

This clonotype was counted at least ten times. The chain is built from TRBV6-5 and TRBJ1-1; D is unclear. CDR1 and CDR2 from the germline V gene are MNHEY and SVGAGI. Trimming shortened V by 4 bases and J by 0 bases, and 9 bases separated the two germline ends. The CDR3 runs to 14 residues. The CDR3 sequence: CASSSRGMNTEAFF. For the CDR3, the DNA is TGTGCCAGCAGTTCCCGGGGAATGAACACTGAAGCTTTCTTT.

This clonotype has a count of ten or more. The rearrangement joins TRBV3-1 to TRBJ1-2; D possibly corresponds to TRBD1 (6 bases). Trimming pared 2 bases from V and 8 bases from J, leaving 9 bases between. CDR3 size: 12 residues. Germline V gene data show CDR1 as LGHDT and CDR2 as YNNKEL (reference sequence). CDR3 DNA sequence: TGTGCCAGCAGCCAAACGGGGGGCGGCTACACCTTC. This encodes CASSQTGGGYTF.

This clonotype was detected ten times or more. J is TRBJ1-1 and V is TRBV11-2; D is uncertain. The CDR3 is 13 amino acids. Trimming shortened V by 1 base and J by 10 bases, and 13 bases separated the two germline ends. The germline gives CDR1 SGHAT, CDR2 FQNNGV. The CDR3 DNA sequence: TGTGCCAGCAGCTTAGCCCGGTCGGGGAGAGCTTTCTTT. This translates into CASSLARSGRAFF.

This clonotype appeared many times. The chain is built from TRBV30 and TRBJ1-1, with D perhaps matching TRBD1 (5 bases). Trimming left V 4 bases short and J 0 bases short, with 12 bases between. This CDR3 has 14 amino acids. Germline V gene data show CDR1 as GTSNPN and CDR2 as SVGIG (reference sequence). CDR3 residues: CAWIWGSLNTEAFF. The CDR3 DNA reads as TGTGCCTGGATTTGGGGCAGTTTGAACACTGAAGCTTTCTTT.

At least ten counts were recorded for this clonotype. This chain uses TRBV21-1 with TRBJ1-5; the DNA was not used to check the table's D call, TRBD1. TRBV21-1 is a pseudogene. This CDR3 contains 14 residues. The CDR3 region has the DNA TGTGCCGGCGGGGCAGCTCTACCCCCAGCGACCCAGCATTTT. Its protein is CAGGAALPPATQHF.

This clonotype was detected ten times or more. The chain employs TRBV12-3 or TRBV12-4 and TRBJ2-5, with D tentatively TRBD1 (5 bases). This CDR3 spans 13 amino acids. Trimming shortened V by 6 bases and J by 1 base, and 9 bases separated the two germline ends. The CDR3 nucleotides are TGTGCCAGCAGGCGACAGCTCCAAGAGACCCAGTACTTC. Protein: CASRRQLQETQYF.

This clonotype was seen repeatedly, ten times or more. CDR3 loop: CASSGRSGTGSLDTQYF. The DNA for the CDR3 is TGTGCCAGCAGCGGTCGCTCCGGGACAGGAAGTTTGGATACGCAGTATTTT. The gene calls are TRBV3-1 and TRBJ2-3, with TRBD1 identical over 8 bases. Germline lookup yields CDR1 LGHDT and CDR2 YNNKEL (reference sequence). CDR3 length: 17 amino acids. V lost 5 bases to trimming and J lost 6 bases; unmatched junction nucleotides: 16.